The 2 T cell receptor beta chains below all came from one sample that was sequenced in a study of cytomegalovirus exposure and HLA in healthy donors. PCR involved 60 Vbeta and 13 Jbeta primers. Measured with immunoSEQ multiplex PCR; TCRdb has only the in-frame clones, and not every one. The table has roughly 34,000 clones, 60% to 80% seen once; the top ten hold about 6%. The material sequenced was PBMCs. The source of these receptors is a man under 40 in good health and CMV-seronegative.

The CDR3: CASRTGTGVLEETQYF. CDR3 nucleotides: TGCGCCAGCAGGACGGGGACAGGGGTCCTCGAAGAGACCCAGTACTTC. V usage is TRBV5-1 and J usage is TRBJ2-5, with TRBD1 identical over 10 bases. Germline trimming cut 5 bases from V and 3 bases from J; bases unmatched to any gene: 10. The length of the CDR3 is 16 residues. CDR1 SGHRS and CDR2 YFSETQ come from the germline V gene. Variable domain in full (rest from reference TRBV5-1 and TRBJ2-5): KAGVTQTPRYLIKTRGQQVTLSCSPISGHRSVSWYQQTPGQGLQFLFEYFSETQRNKGNFPGRFSGRQFSNSRSEMNVSTLELGDSALYLCASRTGTGVLEETQYFGPGTRLLVL.

J is TRBJ1-5 and V is TRBV6-1, with D perhaps matching TRBD1 (6 bases). Trimming took 7 bases from V and 6 from J, leaving 16 bases between them. In germline, CDR1 is MNHNS, CDR2 SASEGT. The CDR3 loop spans 14 amino acids. This CDR3 is CASMGGQGFQPQHF. DNA of the CDR3: TGTGCCAGCATGGGGGGGCAGGGGTTTCAGCCCCAGCATTTT.